Presented here are 30 T cell receptor beta chains from one specimen sequenced in a study of T-cell memory formation after mild COVID-19. MiXCR, run by TCRdb on the 5' RACE reads, gives a single entry per CDR3 protein. This table holds about 410,000 distinct CDR3 sequences, roughly 17% found once. Sample: PBMCs or a T cell subset sorted from them (not recorded which). All receptors derive from a man aged 18 to 29 who had mild COVID-19 (a few samples of this study predate the infection). Cell type and time point are not known.

This chain joins TRBV2 and TRBJ2-3; 8 bases align to TRBD2. This CDR3 has 14 residues. After removal of 7 bases from V and 5 bases from J, the junction contained 8 bases not matched to a gene. Germline CDR1 is SNHLY and CDR2 is FYNNEI. In DNA form, the CDR3 reads TGTGCCAGCACCCCCGGGGGGGGAAAAGATACGCAGTATTTT. It encodes CASTPGGGKDTQYF.

This clonotype occurred a few times. V is TRBV11-1 and J is TRBJ1-1; unclear D gene. V shed 8 bases and J shed 1 base, with 8 bases lying between them. CDR3 length: 12 amino acids. Germline V CDR1 and CDR2: SGHAT, FQDESV (reference sequence). The CDR3: CASSTPNTEAFF. In DNA, the CDR3 is TGTGCCAGCTCGACACCGAACACTGAAGCTTTCTTT.

This chain links TRBV7-2 with TRBJ2-4; 7 nucleotides align to TRBD2. This CDR3 comprises 14 residues. From germline, CDR1 is SGHTA and CDR2 FQGNSA. Trimming at V came to 0 bases and at J to 8 bases, leaving 4 bases not matched to a gene. For the CDR3, the DNA is TGTGCCAGCAGCTTAGCGGGGGGGTGGGACATTCAGTACTTC. Protein product: CASSLAGGWDIQYF. Full variable domain (missing parts from reference TRBV7-2 and TRBJ2-4): GAGVSQSPSNKVTEKGKDVELRCDPISGHTALYWYRQSLGQGLEFLIYFQGNSAPDKSGLPSDRFSAERTGGSVSTLTIQRTQQEDSAVYLCASSLAGGWDIQYFGAGTRLSVL.

At least ten counts were recorded for this clonotype. This sequence joins TRBV4-1 and TRBJ2-3, with D possibly being TRBD1 (7 bases). Germline V gene lookup returns CDR1 MGHRA and CDR2 YSYEKL. The CDR3 covers 15 residues. The germline V and J ends were trimmed by 2 bases and 5 bases, with 14 bases remaining between them. The CDR3 region is CASSQSGGGKDTQYF. The DNA of the CDR3 is TGCGCCAGCAGCCAATCTGGAGGGGGCAAAGATACGCAGTATTTT.

The rearrangement joins TRBV20-1 to TRBJ2-3; 7 nucleotides align to TRBD1. This CDR3 spans 14 amino acids. Trimming cost V 1 base and J 3 bases; bases outside gene matches: 4. Germline lookup yields CDR1 DFQATT and CDR2 SNEGSKA (reference sequence). The CDR3 spells CSARGNRGTDTQYF. CDR3 bases: TGCAGTGCTAGAGGCAACAGGGGAACAGATACGCAGTATTTT.

This clonotype was seen only a few times. V is TRBV7-8 and J is TRBJ2-1; no definite D call. Germline CDR1 reads SGHVS; CDR2 reads FQNEAQ. The CDR3 loop spans 16 amino acids. The germline V and J ends were trimmed by 7 bases and 1 base, with 17 bases remaining between them. The CDR3 region has the DNA TGTGCCAGCACCAAAAGAAGAACTATTTCCTACAATGAGCAGTTCTTC. Translating it yields CASTKRRTISYNEQFF.

The chain has TRBV25-1 and TRBJ2-5; D is unresolved. Trimming removed 2 bases from V and 7 bases from J, with 14 bases in between. Germline V gene lookup returns CDR1 MGHDK and CDR2 SYGVNS. This CDR3 spans 14 amino acids. In nucleotides, the CDR3 is TGTGCCAGCAGTGAAGTCACGGGTCCGGGGACCCAGTACTTC. It encodes CASSEVTGPGTQYF. The variable domain in full, with the rest retrieved from reference TRBV25-1 and TRBJ2-5, is EADIYQTPRYLVIGTGKKITLECSQTMGHDKMYWYQQDPGMELHLIHYSYGVNSTEKGDLSSESTVSRIRTEHFPLTLESARPSHTSQYLCASSEVTGPGTQYFGPGTRLLVL.

V is TRBV5-1 and J is TRBJ1-2; D is undetermined. V dropped 0 bases and J dropped 9 bases, with 21 bases sitting between them. Germline V gene data show CDR1 as SGHRS and CDR2 as YFSETQ. The CDR3 is 16 residues long. The CDR3 sequence: CASSLDGFLFSSRYTF. CDR3 DNA sequence: TGCGCCAGCAGCTTGGATGGATTTCTCTTCTCAAGCCGCTACACCTTC.

There are a few counts of this clonotype. The V gene is TRBV2, the J gene TRBJ2-7; 7 bases fit TRBD1. This CDR3 region has 16 residues. Germline assignment: CDR1 SNHLY and CDR2 FYNNEI. J gave up 3 bases and V 6 bases, and 14 bases lay outside the gene matches. The CDR3: CASSPLRGRMFYEQYV. In DNA, the CDR3 is TGTGCCAGCAGCCCCTTGAGGGGGCGGATGTTCTACGAGCAGTACGTC.

The chain is built from TRBV7-3 and TRBJ2-3, with D possibly being TRBD1 (7 bases). CDR3 length: 17 amino acids. Germline values: CDR1 SGHTA, CDR2 FQGTGA. V dropped 5 bases and J dropped 2 bases, with 20 bases sitting between them. The CDR3 nucleotides are TGTGCCAGCAGCCCCCATGCGGGACAGTGGGCCACAGATACGCAGTATTTT. Residues: CASSPHAGQWATDTQYF.

The chain carries TRBV18 and TRBJ1-4; D gene ambiguous. CDR1 and CDR2 (germline): KGHSH, LQKENI. Trimming removed 3 bases at V and 5 bases at J, with 10 bases between. This CDR3 has 14 amino acids. For the CDR3, the DNA is TGTGCCAGCTCACCGCAGCCAGAAAATGAAAAACTGTTTTTT. This sequence encodes CASSPQPENEKLFF. Based on the CDR3 plus reference TRBV18 and TRBJ1-4, the full variable domain is NAGVMQNPRHLVRRRGQEARLRCSPMKGHSHVYWYRQLPEEGLKFMVYLQKENIIDESGMPKERFSAEFPKEGPSILRIQQVVRGDSAAYFCASSPQPENEKLFFGSGTQLSVL.

The CDR3 region is CASRPGQGDFNEKLFF. The CDR3 nucleotides read TGTGCCAGCAGACCCGGACAGGGGGACTTTAATGAAAAACTGTTTTTT. The J gene is TRBJ1-4, the V gene TRBV6-5, with 10 nucleotides matching TRBD1. CDR1 is MNHEY, CDR2 SVGAGI, per germline. The CDR3 length is 16 residues. Trimming took 6 bases from V and 4 from J; bases not matched to a gene: 8.

The chain joins TRBV6-2 or TRBV6-3 to TRBJ2-7; D possibly uses TRBD1 or TRBD2 (5 bases each). CDR3 length: 15 residues. Germline lookup yields CDR1 MNHEY and CDR2 SVGEGT. V lost 1 base and J 2 bases, leaving 12 bases between the germline ends. The CDR3 DNA is TGTGCCAGCAGTTACTTGAGGGGCAGAGCCTACGAGCAGTACTTC. It translates to CASSYLRGRAYEQYF.

The rearrangement uses TRBV2 and TRBJ2-6; D remains ambiguous. Germline CDR1 is SNHLY and CDR2 is FYNNEI. Trimming left V 5 bases short and J 2 bases short, with 7 bases between. This CDR3 is 14 amino acids long. The CDR3 DNA reads as TGTGCCAGCAGTACGCGGCCTGGGGCCAACGTCCTGACTTTC. Protein product: CASSTRPGANVLTF.

This chain connects TRBV15 to TRBJ1-5; D unresolved. V lost 4 bases and J 5 bases, leaving 12 bases between the germline ends. The CDR3 runs 14 residues. Germline V gives CDR1 LNHNV, CDR2 YYDKDF (reference sequence). The CDR3 loop reads CATSTVQIHQPQHF. The CDR3, as DNA: TGTGCCACCAGCACAGTCCAAATCCATCAGCCCCAGCATTTT.

Only a few counts were recorded for this clonotype. V is TRBV12-3 or TRBV12-4 and J is TRBJ1-4, with D perhaps matching TRBD1 (5 bases). This CDR3 contains 15 residues. Trimming removed 7 bases from V and 0 bases from J, with 12 bases in between. The CDR3 loop is CASTWGSPTNEKLFF. The CDR3 DNA reads TGTGCCAGCACCTGGGGCAGCCCAACTAATGAAAAACTGTTTTTT.

This clonotype was seen only a few times. V and J are TRBV7-2 and TRBJ1-1; no clear D gene. The length of the CDR3 is 16 residues. Germline values: CDR1 SGHTA, CDR2 FQGNSA. V was shortened by 5 bases and J by 0 bases, with 16 bases between the two germline ends. The CDR3 protein is CASSPTRTSLNTEAFF. The DNA for the CDR3 is TGTGCCAGCAGCCCAACCCGGACCAGCTTGAACACTGAAGCTTTCTTT.

This clonotype was seen more than once but under ten times. The chain couples TRBV5-8 to TRBJ2-5; maybe TRBD2 (5 bases). V lost 6 bases to trimming and J lost 5 bases, with 14 bases between them. This CDR3 has 13 residues. Germline CDR1 and CDR2: SGHTS and YDEGEE. In nucleotides, the CDR3 is TGTGCCAGCACCCTTGACCGGAGGGAGACCCAGTACTTC. It codes for CASTLDRRETQYF.

V gene TRBV7-2 combines with J gene TRBJ2-1; D ambiguous. The CDR3 contains 16 residues. Trimming removed 5 bases from V and 0 bases from J, with 14 bases in between. In germline, CDR1 is SGHTA, CDR2 FQGNSA. CDR3 nucleotides: TGTGCCAGCAGCCCCCCCGGCCGAAGCTCCTACAATGAGCAGTTCTTC. This encodes CASSPPGRSSYNEQFF.

J is TRBJ2-5 and V is TRBV12-3 or TRBV12-4; D unresolved. CDR3 length equals 11 residues. V was shortened by 6 bases and J by 2 bases, with 4 bases between the two germline ends. The CDR3 sequence: CASREQETQYF. CDR3 bases: TGTGCCAGCAGGGAACAAGAGACCCAGTACTTC.

This rearrangement joins TRBV6-5 to TRBJ2-7, with D possibly TRBD2 on 5 matching bases. Germline V lookup: CDR1 MNHEY, CDR2 SVGAGI. V gave up 0 bases and J gave up 7 bases, with 10 bases separating them. The CDR3 loop spans 13 amino acids. The CDR3 DNA reads TGTGCCAGCAGTTACTCGACGGAGGCAGAGCAGTACTTC. Translating it yields CASSYSTEAEQYF.

This clonotype has a handful of counts. J is TRBJ2-3 and V is TRBV4-1; D possibly corresponds to TRBD2 (6 bases). This CDR3 has 15 amino acids. Germline V gives CDR1 MGHRA, CDR2 YSYEKL. Trimming took 0 bases from V and 6 from J, leaving 13 bases between them. In nucleotides, the CDR3 is TGCGCCAGCAGCCAAGATTCCCGTCTAGCGGATACGCAGTATTTT. Translating it yields CASSQDSRLADTQYF.

The chain's CDR3 is CASSSYWAEQYF. In DNA, the CDR3 is TGTGCCAGCAGTTCGTATTGGGCGGAGCAGTACTTC. The J gene is TRBJ2-7, the V gene TRBV12-3 or TRBV12-4, with D hard to call. V dropped 4 bases and J dropped 7 bases, with 11 bases sitting between them. The CDR3 runs 12 residues.

This clonotype was detected a few times. J is TRBJ1-1 and V is TRBV4-1; D gene uncertain. The CDR3 length is 13 residues. With 0 bases removed from V and 6 bases from J, the gap between germline ends came to 8 bases. Germline V gene lookup returns CDR1 MGHRA and CDR2 YSYEKL. CDR3 in amino acids: CASSQDSGPEAFF. In nucleotides, the CDR3 is TGCGCCAGCAGCCAAGATAGCGGCCCTGAAGCTTTCTTT.

CDR3 sequence reads: CASSYSGYPIYEQYF. The CDR3 DNA is TGTGCCAGCAGTTACTCTGGGTACCCGATCTACGAGCAGTACTTC. The gene calls are TRBV6-5 and TRBJ2-7; the D is unclear. Germline CDR1 reads MNHEY; CDR2 reads SVGAGI. The CDR3 contains 15 residues. V was pared by 0 bases and J by 3 bases, with 12 bases between.

This clonotype was counted a few times. The V gene is TRBV18, the J gene TRBJ2-5; 7 nucleotides match TRBD2. V shed 2 bases and J 10 bases; nucleotides not matched to a gene: 1. CDR3 length: 11 amino acids. From germline, CDR1 is KGHSH and CDR2 LQKENI. This chain's CDR3 is CASSPGEGQYF. The DNA of the CDR3 is TGTGCCAGCTCACCAGGGGAGGGCCAGTACTTC.

Comments on this clonotype: This may be a read error: a much more frequent sequence differs by one nucleotide. The chain joins TRBV6-1 to TRBJ1-1, with D hard to call. CDR1 and CDR2 (germline): MNHNS, SASEGT. Between the trimmed V and J ends, which lost 6 bases and 1 base, there was a span of 6 bases. The CDR3 loop spans 12 amino acids. The CDR3 DNA reads TGTGCCAGCAGGTTCGGGAACACTGAAGCTTTCTTT. Protein sequence: CASRFGNTEAFF.

On this clonotype: One end of the junction is discordant with germline, which a read error may explain. The rearrangement links TRBV7-9 to TRBJ2-3; TRBD2 matches at 10 bases. The CDR3 loop spans 13 amino acids. Germline values: CDR1 SEHNR, CDR2 FQNEAQ (reference sequence). In DNA form, the CDR3 reads TGTGCCAGCAGCGGACTTAGCGGGGGGTTGGCCCATTTT. Residues: CASSGLSGGLAHF.

The chain is built from TRBV20-1 and TRBJ1-6, with D possibly TRBD1 on 5 matching bases. The CDR3 sequence is 16 residues long. CDR1 DFQATT and CDR2 SNEGSKA come from the germline V gene (reference sequence). V gave up 6 bases and J gave up 9 bases, with 24 bases separating them. The CDR3 sequence is CSAGGAGGDLTSPLHF. The CDR3 nucleotides read TGCAGTGCGGGAGGGGCCGGGGGGGACCTTACTTCACCCCTCCACTTT.

This clonotype was recorded a few times. The V gene is TRBV7-2, the J gene TRBJ2-7; unclear D gene. The V gene's germline CDR1 is SGHTA and CDR2 FQGNSA. This CDR3 has 14 amino acids. The V gene lost 1 base and the J gene lost 5 bases, with 12 bases spanning the gap. CDR3 nucleotide sequence: TGTGCCAGCAGCTTAGTGGCCAGGCCCCACGAGCAGTACGTC. Protein sequence: CASSLVARPHEQYV.